This passage covers 23 T cell receptor beta chains from one sample sequenced in a study of cytomegalovirus exposure and HLA in healthy donors. Use of 60 Vbeta and 13 Jbeta primers characterized the PCR. Libraries were prepared by immunoSEQ multiplex PCR; TCRdb keeps only in-frame clonotypes and omits some of them. The sample holds about 160,000 clones, about 85% seen once. The sequencing input was PBMCs. These receptors were collected from a boy between 2 and 10 years old in good health and CMV-seronegative.

This chain links TRBV6-6 with TRBJ2-7, with a weak D call TRBD2 (6 bases). CDR3 length: 14 residues. V gave up 5 bases and J gave up 1 base, with 12 bases separating them. The V gene's germline CDR1 is MNHNY and CDR2 SVGAGI (reference sequence). The CDR3 bases are TGTGCCAGCAGTGGACTAACAGGTTCCTACGAGCAGTACGTC. It yields the protein CASSGLTGSYEQYV.

This clone was counted a single time. V gene TRBV11-2 combines with J gene TRBJ2-1; D possibly corresponds to TRBD1 (6 bases). Trimming took off 4 bases at V and 1 base at J, with 14 bases between the two ends. CDR1 is SGHAT, CDR2 FQNNGV, per germline. The CDR3 has 16 residues. The DNA for the CDR3 is TGTGCCAGCAGCTCGATCCGGGACAAGTCCTACAATGAGCAGTTCTTC. Its translation is CASSSIRDKSYNEQFF.

This clone is a singleton in its sample. The chain couples TRBV14 to TRBJ2-7, with a possible D match to TRBD1 (5 bases). Trimming stripped 2 bases from V and 3 bases from J, with 17 bases between. CDR3 length: 16 amino acids. CDR1 is SGHDN and CDR2 is FVKESK in the germline V gene. The CDR3, as DNA: TGTGCCAGCAGCCAACCCCAGCAGGGCCCCTACTACGAGCAGTACGTC. It yields the protein CASSQPQQGPYYEQYV.

This clone has only one observation. For the CDR3, the DNA is TGTGCCACCTACTTTACCGGGACTAACTATGGCTACACCTTC. This codes for CATYFTGTNYGYTF. V and J are TRBV28 and TRBJ1-2; D is unresolved. CDR3 length: 14 amino acids. Germline V gene data show CDR1 as MDHEN and CDR2 as SYDVKM. V lost 10 bases, J lost 0 bases, and 15 bases lay in between.

CDR3 in amino acids: CASSLSSAGAYEQYF. CDR3 DNA: TGTGCCAGCAGTTTATCGTCGGCAGGGGCCTACGAGCAGTACTTC. The chain links TRBV27 to TRBJ2-7, with a weak D call TRBD1 (6 bases). The length of the CDR3 is 15 residues. Deletions cut 0 bases from V and 2 bases from J, with 11 bases between. Germline values: CDR1 MNHEY, CDR2 SMNVEV (reference sequence).

This clone was picked up one time. This chain connects TRBV19 to TRBJ1-3, with TRBD1 as a possible D gene (5 bases). Germline V CDR1 and CDR2: LNHDA, SQIVND (reference sequence). V was clipped by 6 bases and J by 2 bases, with 17 bases between them. The CDR3 totals 16 residues. The CDR3 DNA follows: TGTGCCAGTAGGGGACTATTGGGTTCCCCTGGAAACACCATATATTTT. As protein: CASRGLLGSPGNTIYF.

About this clone: At one boundary the junction diverges from the germline segment, which might be a read error. The chain recombines TRBV5-1 with TRBJ1-6, with D possibly matching TRBD1 (5 bases). Germline-derived CDR1 and CDR2 are SGHRS and YFSETQ. This CDR3 has 20 amino acids. This CDR3 is CASSSKCTGWKGTNIRTRNF. CDR3 nucleotides: TGCGCCAGCAGCTCGAAATGTACGGGGTGGAAGGGGACTAATATCCGTACTCGGAACTTT.

CDR3 bases: TGCGCCAGCACCCGCTCTAGCGGGTCCGGGTACGAGCAGTACTTC. Its protein product is CASTRSSGSGYEQYF. The chain uses TRBV4-1 and TRBJ2-7; 8 bases are a match to TRBD2. Looked up from germline, CDR1 is MGHRA and CDR2 is YSYEKL. After removal of 7 bases from V and 4 bases from J, the junction contained 12 bases not matched to a gene. The CDR3 is made up of 15 amino acids.

This chain joins TRBV27 and TRBJ1-5; D gene ambiguous. Germline V gene lookup returns CDR1 MNHEY and CDR2 SMNVEV (reference sequence). V was trimmed by 6 bases and J by 1 base, leaving 7 bases between them. This CDR3 has 13 residues. The CDR3 coding sequence is TGTGCCAGCAGCTTTCTAAGCAATCAGCCCCAGCATTTT. This sequence encodes CASSFLSNQPQHF.

Here the CDR3 reads CASSESQGASYEQYF. CDR3 in DNA: TGCGCCAGCAGTGAGTCGCAGGGGGCCTCCTACGAGCAGTACTTC. The V and J genes are TRBV10-1 and TRBJ2-7; 8 bases line up with TRBD1. The CDR3 covers 15 residues. Looked up from germline, CDR1 is WNHNN and CDR2 is SYGVQD (reference sequence). Trimming at V came to 0 bases and at J to 0 bases, leaving 1 base not matched to a gene.

The rearrangement links TRBV9 to TRBJ2-1, with 9 positions matching TRBD1. V gave up 4 bases and J gave up 9 bases; unmatched junction bases: 8. The germline gives CDR1 SGDLS, CDR2 YYNGEE. This CDR3 spans 14 amino acids. For the CDR3, the DNA is TGTGCCAGCAGCAACCGCGACAGGGGGATTGAGCAGTTCTTC. It encodes CASSNRDRGIEQFF. The full variable domain, its missing parts supplied by reference TRBV9 and TRBJ2-1, is DSGVTQTPKHLITATGQRVTLRCSPRSGDLSVYWYQQSLDQGLQFLIQYYNGEERAKGNILERFSAQQFPDLHSELNLSSLELGDSALYFCASSNRDRGIEQFFGPGTRLTVL.

This clone was detected only once. The chain links TRBV5-1 to TRBJ1-4; TRBD1 might be the D (6 bases). The germline V gene encodes CDR1 SGHRS and CDR2 YFSETQ. The CDR3 length is 16 residues. Trimming removed 4 bases at V and 4 bases at J, with 17 bases between. CDR3 in DNA: TGCGCCAGCAGCCCGGGTTTTGGACAGCTTAATGAAAAACTGTTTTTT. This codes for CASSPGFGQLNEKLFF.

As DNA, the CDR3 is TGCAGCACGACTAGCGGGGCCGGGGAGCTGTTTTTT. It yields the protein CSTTSGAGELFF. The chain links TRBV29-1 to TRBJ2-2; TRBD2 matches at 11 bases. V gave up 8 bases and J gave up 6 bases; unmatched junction bases: 2. CDR1 is SQVTM, CDR2 ANQGSEA, per germline. The CDR3 spans 12 residues.

The V call is TRBV5-6, the J call TRBJ2-1, with D maybe TRBD1 (5 bases). This CDR3 comprises 13 residues. The germline V gene has CDR1 SGHDT and CDR2 YYEEEE. V was cut by 6 bases and J by 6 bases, with 13 bases left in between. The CDR3 DNA reads TGTGCCAGCACTGTCAGGGTCCCCAATGAGCAGTTCTTC. Its translation is CASTVRVPNEQFF. Looking up the rest from reference TRBV5-6 and TRBJ2-1 gives the full variable domain: DAGVTQSPTHLIKTRGQQVTLRCSPKSGHDTVSWYQQALGQGPQFIFQYYEEEERQRGNFPDRFSGHQFPNYSSELNVNALLLGDSALYLCASTVRVPNEQFFGPGTRLTVL.

V and J are TRBV28 and TRBJ2-3, with 8 bases that match TRBD2. The junction had 2 bases not matched to a gene; V was cut back by 2 bases and J by 4 bases. Germline V gene lookup returns CDR1 MDHEN and CDR2 SYDVKM. CDR3 length: 14 amino acids. CDR3 loop: CASSLAGGADTQYF. The DNA for the CDR3 is TGTGCCAGCAGTTTAGCGGGAGGCGCAGATACGCAGTATTTT.

The chain carries TRBV10-3 and TRBJ2-1; 10 nucleotides agree with TRBD2. CDR1 and CDR2 from the germline V gene are ENHRY and SYGVKD. CDR3 length equals 15 residues. Trimming at V came to 5 bases and at J to 0 bases, leaving 1 base not matched to a gene. In DNA, the CDR3 is TGTGCCATCAGTCCTAGCGGGAGCTCCTACAATGAGCAGTTCTTC. This codes for CAISPSGSSYNEQFF.

This chain's CDR3 is CASSRTGRENEQFF. The DNA of the CDR3 is TGTGCCAGCAGTCGGACAGGGAGGGAAAATGAGCAGTTCTTC. The chain carries TRBV6-4 and TRBJ2-1, with TRBD1 as a possible D gene (8 bases). The germline CDR1 and CDR2 sequences are MRHNA and SNTAGT. V dropped 5 bases and J dropped 7 bases, with 15 bases sitting between them. This CDR3 is 14 amino acids long.

The V and J genes are TRBV19 and TRBJ1-1; D possibly corresponds to TRBD1 (6 bases). The V end lost 11 bases, the J end lost 4 bases, and 17 bases lay between the germline ends. The germline gives CDR1 LNHDA, CDR2 SQIVND (reference sequence). CDR3 length: 13 amino acids. Here the CDR3 reads CAGSQGSGTEAFF. The CDR3 nucleotides read TGTGCCGGATCCCAGGGGAGCGGCACTGAAGCTTTCTTT.

The chain joins TRBV27 to TRBJ2-3, with TRBD2 as a possible D gene (7 bases). The CDR3 has 17 residues. Trimming shortened V by 7 bases and J by 4 bases, and 24 bases separated the two germline ends. From germline, CDR1 is MNHEY and CDR2 SMNVEV (reference sequence). The CDR3 DNA sequence: TGTGCCAGCAAGGGCCGGGGGCTAGCGGTCTCGGCAGATACGCAGTATTTT. Its translation: CASKGRGLAVSADTQYF.

This clone has more than one count but fewer than ten. This chain links TRBV7-9 with TRBJ2-7, with 7 bases identical to TRBD1. Unmatched junction bases numbered 8, after V lost 2 bases and J lost 7 bases. Looked up from germline, CDR1 is SEHNR and CDR2 is FQNEAQ (reference sequence). The CDR3 is made up of 14 amino acids. CDR3 DNA sequence: TGTGCCAGCAGCTTATTGACAGGGTCGGGTGAGCAGTACTTC. Translating gives CASSLLTGSGEQYF. The variable domain in full, completed from reference TRBV7-9 and TRBJ2-7, reads DTGVSQNPRHKITKRGQNVTFRCDPISEHNRLYWYRQTLGQGPEFLTYFQNEAQLEKSRLLSDRFSAERPKGSFSTLEIQRTEQGDSAMYLCASSLLTGSGEQYFGPGTRLTVT.

The rearrangement joins TRBV9 to TRBJ1-1; D is unclear. V lost 3 bases to trimming and J lost 0 bases, with 6 bases between them. From germline, CDR1 is SGDLS and CDR2 YYNGEE. The CDR3 contains 13 residues. CDR3 in amino acids: CASSGVMNTEAFF. CDR3 nucleotides: TGTGCCAGCAGCGGTGTAATGAACACTGAAGCTTTCTTT.

V and J are TRBV28 and TRBJ2-3; tentative D call: TRBD2 (6 bases). CDR1 is MDHEN and CDR2 is SYDVKM in the germline V gene. Trimming removed 3 bases from V and 1 base from J, with 8 bases in between. The CDR3 runs to 14 residues. The CDR3 sequence is CASSFLAGTDTQYF. The CDR3 coding sequence is TGTGCCAGCAGTTTCTTAGCGGGCACAGATACGCAGTATTTT.

The genes are TRBV6-1 and TRBJ1-4; D is undetermined. This CDR3 comprises 15 residues. Trimming left V 7 bases short and J 7 bases short, with 19 bases between. Germline values: CDR1 MNHNS, CDR2 SASEGT. The CDR3 DNA is TGTGCCAGCACCCCTTCCCAGGCATACCGTGAAAAACTGTTTTTT. It is translated as CASTPSQAYREKLFF.